Listed below are T cell receptor beta chains from one sample, sequenced in a study of blood T cell repertoires in COVID-19. Repertoires were generated with immunoSEQ multiplex PCR, while TCRdb's copy carries only in-frame clones and drops some. The sample comprises approximately 230,000 clones, about 80% of which are singletons, and over 14% rests with the top ten. Sequencing was performed on PBMCs or T cells enriched from blood (not recorded which). The receptors originated from a man between 35 and 55 years old who had recovered from COVID-19. Both conserved end residues are part of each CDR3. A D gene is named only where the DNA matches it firmly. The size of a clone is reported for some rows only, either as once, few or many, or as a class for expanded clones.

size,V,D,J,length,CDR3,DNA
.,TRBV27,.,TRBJ1-1,14,CASSLNKQKAEAFF,TGTGCCAGCAGTTTAAATAAACAGAAGGCTGAAGCTTTCTTT
.,TRBV3-1/TRBV3-2,.,TRBJ1-1,13,CASSSGGIAEAFF,TGTGCCAGCAGCTCCGGGGGGATAGCTGAAGCTTTCTTT
few,TRBV7-8,TRBD2,TRBJ2-1,15,CASSLTGRVVDEQFF,TGTGCCAGCAGCTTGACCGGGAGGGTAGTTGATGAGCAGTTCTTC
once,TRBV7-9,.,TRBJ1-5,12,CASSSGNQPQHF,TGTGCCAGCAGCTCAGGAAATCAGCCCCAGCATTTT
.,TRBV9,.,TRBJ2-3,18,CASSPGVSATSSTDTQYF,TGTGCCAGCAGCCCAGGGGTAAGCGCAACTTCTAGCACAGATACGCAGTATTTT
once,TRBV3-1/TRBV3-2,TRBD1,TRBJ2-5,16,CASSHDPDRARETQYF,TGTGCCAGCAGCCACGACCCTGACAGGGCTCGAGAGACCCAGTACTTC
.,TRBV5-1,TRBD2,TRBJ2-1,14,CASSGSGDYNEQFF,TGCGCCAGCAGCGGTAGCGGGGACTACAATGAGCAGTTCTTC
.,TRBV6-1,TRBD1,TRBJ1-4,17,CASSVRGVLSNVEKLFF,TGTGCCAGCAGTGTCAGGGGGGTGCTCTCTAATGTTGAAAAACTGTTTTTT
few,TRBV7-2,TRBD1,TRBJ2-5,14,CASSYQTGQETQYF,TGTGCCAGCAGCTACCAGACAGGGCAAGAGACCCAGTACTTC
.,TRBV5-1,.,TRBJ2-3,14,CASSLELYTDTQYF,TGCGCCAGCAGCTTGGAACTTTACACAGATACGCAGTATTTT
.,TRBV2,TRBD1,TRBJ1-1,13,CASRGQSNTEAFF,TGTGCCAGCAGGGGACAGTCGAACACTGAAGCTTTCTTT
.,TRBV18,TRBD2,TRBJ2-3,16,CASSPLAGYSTDTQYF,TGTGCCAGCTCACCTTTAGCGGGATATAGCACAGATACGCAGTATTTT
.,TRBV18,.,TRBJ1-4,14,CASSPLVGDEKLFF,TGTGCCAGCTCACCTTTGGTGGGCGATGAAAAACTGTTTTTT
.,TRBV15,TRBD1,TRBJ1-1,16,CATSRGGGEGNTEAFF,TGTGCCACCAGCAGAGGAGGGGGCGAAGGGAACACTGAAGCTTTCTTT
.,TRBV3-1/TRBV3-2,TRBD1,TRBJ1-5,14,CASSGTGGGQPQHF,TGTGCCAGCAGCGGGACAGGAGGCGGTCAGCCCCAGCATTTT
.,TRBV6-2/TRBV6-3,.,TRBJ2-3,13,CASSYSPADTQYF,TGTGCCAGCAGTTATTCCCCAGCAGATACGCAGTATTTT
few,TRBV14,.,TRBJ1-5,14,CASSPSGADQPQHF,TGTGCCAGCAGCCCGAGCGGGGCCGATCAGCCCCAGCATTTT
.,TRBV30,.,TRBJ2-2,17,CAWMREAGTRDTGELFF,TGTGCCTGGATGAGGGAAGCGGGTACTAGAGACACCGGGGAGCTGTTTTTT
.,TRBV6-5,TRBD1,TRBJ1-2,16,CASSYSVGDRDYGYTF,TGTGCCAGCAGTTACTCGGTGGGGGACAGGGACTATGGCTACACCTTC
.,TRBV5-6,.,TRBJ2-1,15,CASSLLRSSYNEQFF,TGTGCCAGCAGCTTGCTTCGGAGCTCCTACAATGAGCAGTTCTTC
.,TRBV11-2,.,TRBJ2-1,13,CASSLALYNEQFF,TGTGCCAGCAGCTTAGCTCTGTACAATGAGCAGTTCTTC
.,TRBV4-3,.,TRBJ2-1,15,CASSQDRGANNEQFF,TGCGCCAGCAGCCAAGATCGGGGGGCCAACAATGAGCAGTTCTTC
.,TRBV6-4,TRBD1,TRBJ1-1,19,CASSDPDPGQGPRDTEAFF,TGTGCCAGCAGTGACCCGGATCCGGGACAGGGCCCCCGGGACACTGAAGCTTTCTTT
.,TRBV3-1/TRBV3-2,.,TRBJ1-2,16,CASSQGSGNWAYGYTF,TGTGCCAGCAGCCAAGGATCCGGGAATTGGGCCTATGGCTACACCTTC
.,TRBV9,TRBD2,TRBJ2-7,15,CASSVDSGGVYEQYF,TGTGCCAGCAGCGTAGATAGCGGGGGGGTCTACGAGCAGTACTTC
.,TRBV19,.,TRBJ2-5,13,CASSIGGRETQYF,TGTGCCAGTAGTATAGGGGGGAGGGAGACCCAGTACTTC
.,TRBV3-1/TRBV3-2,.,TRBJ1-1,14,CASSRQTGNTEAFF,TGTGCCAGCAGCCGACAGACAGGAAACACTGAAGCTTTCTTT
.,TRBV3-1/TRBV3-2,.,TRBJ1-6,16,CASSLERISYNSPLHF,TGTGCCAGCAGCCTCGAGCGGATATCCTATAATTCACCCCTCCACTTT
.,TRBV4-1,.,TRBJ2-3,17,CASSQISRGASTDTQYF,TGCGCCAGCAGCCAAATCAGCCGGGGGGCCAGCACAGATACGCAGTATTTT
.,TRBV20-1,.,TRBJ2-5,11,CSARGWETQYF,TGCAGTGCTAGGGGCTGGGAGACCCAGTACTTC
.,TRBV7-2,TRBD1,TRBJ1-2,13,CASIVQGANGYTF,TGTGCCAGCATCGTACAGGGGGCGAATGGCTACACCTTC
.,TRBV11-2,TRBD2,TRBJ2-5,13,CASSLIAGETQYF,TGTGCCAGCAGCTTAATAGCGGGAGAGACCCAGTACTTC
.,TRBV28,.,TRBJ2-6,15,CASSLAGAGANVLTF,TGTGCCAGCAGTTTAGCAGGGGCTGGGGCCAACGTCCTGACTTTC
.,TRBV5-1,.,TRBJ2-7,16,CASSTTGQGYSYEQYF,TGCGCCAGCAGCACCACCGGGCAGGGATATTCCTACGAGCAGTACTTC
.,TRBV7-9,.,TRBJ2-7,13,CASSLGTTDEQYF,TGTGCCAGCAGCTTAGGCACGACTGACGAGCAGTACTTC
.,TRBV21-1,.,TRBJ1-6,15,CASSKAGQGGSPLHF,TGTGCCAGCAGCAAAGCCGGACAGGGCGGTTCACCCCTCCACTTT
.,TRBV5-1,.,TRBJ2-4,17,CASSPVRSGRGKNIQYF,TGCGCCAGCAGCCCCGTGAGGTCTGGTAGGGGCAAAAACATTCAGTACTTC
.,TRBV5-1,TRBD1,TRBJ2-7,15,CASSLVWDSSYEQYF,TGCGCCAGCAGCTTGGTATGGGACAGCTCCTACGAGCAGTACTTC
few,TRBV9,TRBD1,TRBJ2-5,13,CASGQGVGETQYF,TGTGCTTCGGGACAGGGGGTGGGAGAGACCCAGTACTTC
.,TRBV11-2,TRBD1,TRBJ1-2,19,CASSLLSGAGTGGLYGYTF,TGTGCCAGCAGCTTACTGTCGGGGGCCGGGACAGGGGGCCTCTATGGCTACACCTTC
.,TRBV27,.,TRBJ2-7,13,CASSLRVPYEQYF,TGTGCCAGCAGCCTCAGGGTCCCCTACGAGCAGTACTTC
once,TRBV6-2/TRBV6-3,.,TRBJ2-7,11,CASSPAYQQYF,TGTGCCAGCAGCCCAGCCTACCAGCAGTACTTC
.,TRBV11-2,TRBD2,TRBJ2-5,16,CASSLAGRGGQETQYF,TGTGCCAGCAGTCTCGCCGGGCGGGGGGGCCAAGAGACCCAGTACTTC
once,TRBV9,.,TRBJ1-1,14,CASSVFPRVTEAFF,TGTGCCAGCAGCGTTTTCCCACGAGTCACTGAAGCTTTCTTT
.,TRBV5-1,.,TRBJ2-1,13,CASSVQGRNEQFF,TGCGCCAGCAGCGTACAGGGTCGCAATGAGCAGTTCTTC
.,TRBV5-5,.,TRBJ2-2,15,CASSPVAANTGELFF,TGTGCCAGCAGCCCCGTAGCGGCGAACACCGGGGAGCTGTTTTTT
.,TRBV3-1/TRBV3-2,TRBD1,TRBJ1-5,15,CASSLGTGGNQPQHF,TGTGCCAGCAGCCTTGGGACAGGGGGCAATCAGCCCCAGCATTTT
.,TRBV7-2,.,TRBJ1-2,14,CASSRTAGMEGYTF,TGTGCCAGCAGCCGCACGGCGGGGATGGAGGGCTACACCTTC
.,TRBV27,.,TRBJ1-6,14,CASTDSSYNSPLHF,TGTGCCAGCACGGACAGCTCCTATAATTCACCCCTCCACTTT
.,TRBV19,.,TRBJ2-7,12,CASSTGEDEQYF,TGTGCCAGTAGTACCGGGGAAGACGAGCAGTACTTC
.,TRBV5-1,.,TRBJ2-7,14,CASSSTGPSYEQYF,TGCGCCAGCAGCTCGACAGGTCCTTCCTACGAGCAGTACTTC
.,TRBV5-1,TRBD1,TRBJ1-2,14,CASSLVLQGYGYTF,TGCGCCAGCAGCCTCGTTCTACAGGGGTATGGCTACACCTTC
.,TRBV2,TRBD1,TRBJ1-5,15,CASSRRQGGNQPQHF,TGTGCCAGCAGCAGAAGACAGGGTGGCAATCAGCCCCAGCATTTT